These 8 T cell receptor beta chains were sequenced from one sample in a study of blood T cell repertoires in COVID-19. Using immunoSEQ multiplex PCR, the repertoire was profiled, and TCRdb retains in-frame clones only, with some absent. The sample has about 280,000 clones, around nine tenths seen once; the top ten hold 11%. Sequencing was performed on peripheral blood. These receptors were collected from a young woman with COVID-19, enrolled during active disease.

The chain combines TRBV7-2 with TRBJ2-3, with TRBD2 identical over 9 bases. The CDR3 covers 15 residues. Trimming took 2 bases from V and 4 from J; bases not matched to a gene: 4. Germline-derived CDR1 and CDR2 are SGHTA and FQGNSA. The CDR3 here is CASSLRREGSDTQYF. For the CDR3, the DNA is TGTGCCAGCAGCTTACGGCGGGAGGGCTCAGATACGCAGTATTTT.

This CDR3 reads CASSQGLAGYEQYF. The CDR3 nucleotides read TGTGCCAGCAGCCAAGGACTAGCGGGTTACGAGCAGTACTTC. J is TRBJ2-7 and V is TRBV27; the match to TRBD2 covers 11 bases. The CDR3 covers 14 residues. Germline CDR1 is MNHEY and CDR2 is SMNVEV (reference sequence). V shed 6 bases, J shed 4 bases, and the junction held 5 bases outside the gene matches.

V is TRBV6-6 and J is TRBJ1-2; TRBD1 might be the D (6 bases). Trimming took off 2 bases at V and 3 bases at J, with 16 bases between the two ends. From germline, CDR1 is MNHNY and CDR2 SVGAGI (reference sequence). CDR3 length: 16 amino acids. The CDR3 region has the DNA TGTGCCAGCAGTTACCCCCCTGACAGGTCCGACTATGGCTACACCTTC. Translated, it gives CASSYPPDRSDYGYTF.

This chain links TRBV6-2 or TRBV6-3 with TRBJ2-2, with D possibly matching TRBD2 (5 bases). From germline, CDR1 is MNHEY and CDR2 SVGEGT. The ends were cut back, 4 bases at V and 2 bases at J, with 11 bases in the middle. This CDR3 has 15 amino acids. The DNA of the CDR3 is TGTGCCAGCAGTTGGCGCGGACTCAACACCGGGGAGCTGTTTTTT. Translated, it gives CASSWRGLNTGELFF.

The rearrangement links TRBV24-1 to TRBJ2-7; tentatively, D is TRBD2 (6 bases). Per germline, CDR1 KGHDR and CDR2 SFDVKD. Trimming removed 1 base from V and 6 bases from J, with 9 bases in between. CDR3 length: 13 amino acids. The CDR3 coding sequence is TGTGCCACCAGTGATTTCGGGAGAGGCGAGCAGTACTTC. It encodes CATSDFGRGEQYF.

The chain carries TRBV30 and TRBJ1-6; D might be TRBD1 (6 bases). Germline values: CDR1 GTSNPN, CDR2 SVGIG (reference sequence). CDR3 length: 16 amino acids. V was trimmed by 0 bases and J by 2 bases, leaving 11 bases between them. CDR3: CAWSVPRGTYNSPLHF. CDR3 bases: TGTGCCTGGAGTGTACCCAGGGGAACCTATAATTCACCCCTCCACTTT.

The rearrangement uses TRBV27 and TRBJ1-5; D unresolved. V dropped 2 bases and J dropped 5 bases, with 7 bases sitting between them. Germline V CDR1 and CDR2: MNHEY, SMNVEV (reference sequence). The CDR3 length is 13 residues. The CDR3 loop reads CASSLNPDQPQHF. In DNA form, the CDR3 reads TGTGCCAGCAGTTTAAACCCGGATCAGCCCCAGCATTTT.

Worth noting for this clone: Other DNA sequences of this sample code for an identical CDR3. The chain carries TRBV4-1 and TRBJ1-5; D uncertain. Germline-derived CDR1 and CDR2 are MGHRA and YSYEKL. Trimming stripped 1 base from V and 3 bases from J, with 10 bases between. This CDR3 is built from 15 residues. The CDR3 DNA follows: TGCGCCAGCAGCCAAGTTCCGGGTTCCAATCAGCCCCAGCATTTT. Its protein is CASSQVPGSNQPQHF.